This record covers a single TCR beta chain. These data are taken from a study of cytomegalovirus exposure and HLA in healthy donors. For the study at large: The 90 to 150 validation repertoires matched the 666 first-cohort repertoires in platform, a later analysis reported.

The method was immunoSEQ multiplex PCR; TCRdb's version includes in-frame clones alone and lacks a portion of them. Altogether about 330,000 clones are present, more than 80% being singletons, with the ten largest covering about 0.8%. The donors were members of the approximately 120-subject validation cohort (separate from the roughly 660-subject first cohort). Germline CDR1 and CDR2: SGHRS and YFSETQ. The CDR3 sequence is 12 residues long. The ends were cut back, 7 bases at V and 6 bases at J, with 14 bases in the middle. The sequence derives from a woman aged 18-29 years in good health and CMV-seronegative. The chain uses TRBV5-1 and TRBJ2-7; tentative D call: TRBD1 (5 bases). Sequencing was carried out using PBMCs. The CDR3 bases are TGCGCCAGCGGGTATACAGGAGCCGAGCAGTACTTC. This sequence encodes CASGYTGAEQYF.